This T cell receptor (beta chain) was found in a study of cytomegalovirus exposure and HLA in healthy donors. General study findings and limits: In a later analysis, TCR association rates varied by HLA locus: DRB1 most, HLA-C fewest.

As for this clone: Its target is unknown.

Primers included in the PCR were 60 Vbeta and 13 Jbeta primers. Using immunoSEQ multiplex PCR, the repertoire was profiled, and TCRdb retains in-frame clones only, with some absent. The data contain about 72,000 clones, roughly 82% of them singletons. Unrecorded immune exposures were likely, despite nominal health at sampling. The CDR3 length is 14 residues. Looked up from germline, CDR1 is ENHRY and CDR2 is SYGVKD. Trimming stripped 0 bases from V and 11 bases from J, with 13 bases between. The sequenced sample was PBMCs. The source is a man in his late teens or twenties in good health and CMV-seronegative. V gene TRBV10-3 combines with J gene TRBJ1-4; D remains unclear. The CDR3 DNA reads TGTGCCATCAGTGAGTCCGGAGATAACGAGAAACTGTTTTTT. Translated: CAISESGDNEKLFF.